The 2 T cell receptor beta chains given below trace back to one sample, sequenced in a study of regulatory T cells in long-lasting Graves disease. Building the TCR beta libraries relied on iRepertoire HTBI primers, and CDR3 regions underwent Arm-PCR. TCRdb processed the multiplex PCR reads anew with MiXCR; each CDR3 protein has one entry. The sample shows roughly 450,000 distinct CDR3 sequences, approximately 22% of them seen only once. Specified time point: persistent/refractory GD, antithyroid drugs over 5 years with positive TRAb. RNA isolated from PBMCs was used to make the TCR library. The sample was peripheral blood mononuclear cells (PBMCs), taken when the disease was refractory, from a patient treated with antithyroid drugs. Receptor source: a female donor with Graves disease.

V and J are TRBV29-1 and TRBJ1-1; 11 bases align to TRBD1. The V gene end was trimmed by 6 bases and the J gene end by 8 bases; junction bases not matched to a gene: 11. The CDR3 is made up of 14 amino acids. Looked up from germline, CDR1 is SQVTM and CDR2 is ANQGSEA. This CDR3 is CSVAGQGAEGEAFF. CDR3 DNA: TGCAGCGTCGCCGGACAGGGGGCCGAGGGGGAAGCTTTCTTT. The entire variable domain, with the rest obtained from reference TRBV29-1 and TRBJ1-1, is as follows: SAVISQKPSRDICQRGTSLTIQCQVDSQVTMMFWYRQQPGQSLTLIATANQGSEATYESGFVIDKFPISRPNLTFSTLTVSNMSPEDSSIYLCSVAGQGAEGEAFFGQGTRLTVV.

This clonotype was recorded once. The gene calls are TRBV29-1 and TRBJ2-3, with 7 bases matching TRBD2. The germline CDR1 and CDR2 sequences are SQVTM and ANQGSEA. After removal of 7 bases from V and 2 bases from J, the junction contained 9 bases not matched to a gene. This CDR3 has 14 residues. In DNA, the CDR3 is TGCAGCGCCCAAAGACTAGCAGACACAGATACGCAGTATTTT. It translates to CSAQRLADTDTQYF.